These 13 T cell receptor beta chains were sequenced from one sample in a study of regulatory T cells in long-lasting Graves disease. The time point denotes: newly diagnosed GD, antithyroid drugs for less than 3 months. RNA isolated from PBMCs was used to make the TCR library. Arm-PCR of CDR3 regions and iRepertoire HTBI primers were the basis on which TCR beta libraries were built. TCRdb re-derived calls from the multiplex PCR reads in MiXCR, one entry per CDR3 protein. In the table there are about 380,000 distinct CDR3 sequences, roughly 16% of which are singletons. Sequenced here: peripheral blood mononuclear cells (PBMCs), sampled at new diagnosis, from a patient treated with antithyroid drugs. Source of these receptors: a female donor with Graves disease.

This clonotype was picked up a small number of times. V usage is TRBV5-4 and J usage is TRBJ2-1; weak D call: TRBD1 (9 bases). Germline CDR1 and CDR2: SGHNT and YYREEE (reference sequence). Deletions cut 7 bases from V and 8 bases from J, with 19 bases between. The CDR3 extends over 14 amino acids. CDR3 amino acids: CASRGGDRDDEQFF. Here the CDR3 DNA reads TGTGCCAGCCGGGGGGGGGACAGGGACGATGAGCAGTTCTTC. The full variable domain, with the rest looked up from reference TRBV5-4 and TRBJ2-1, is ETGVTQSPTHLIKTRGQQVTLRCSSQSGHNTVSWYQQALGQGPQFIFQYYREEENGRGNFPPRFSGLQFPNYSSELNVNALELDDSALYLCASRGGDRDDEQFFGPGTRLTVL.

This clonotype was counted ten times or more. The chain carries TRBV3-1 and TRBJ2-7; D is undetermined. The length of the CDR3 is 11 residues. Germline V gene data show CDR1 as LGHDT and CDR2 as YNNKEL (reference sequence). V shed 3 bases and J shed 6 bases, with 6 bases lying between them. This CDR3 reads CASSHLREQYF. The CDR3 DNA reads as TGTGCCAGCAGCCACCTTCGCGAGCAGTACTTC.

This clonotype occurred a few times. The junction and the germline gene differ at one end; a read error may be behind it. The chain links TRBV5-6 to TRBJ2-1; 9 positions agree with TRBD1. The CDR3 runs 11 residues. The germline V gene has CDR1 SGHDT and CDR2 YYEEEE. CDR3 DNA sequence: TGTGCCAGCAGTTACCGGGACAGGGTTCTCTTC. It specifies CASSYRDRVLF.

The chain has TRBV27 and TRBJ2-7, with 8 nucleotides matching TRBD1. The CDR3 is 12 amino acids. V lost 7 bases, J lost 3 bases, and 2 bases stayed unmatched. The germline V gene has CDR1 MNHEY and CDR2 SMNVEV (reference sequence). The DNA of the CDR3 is TGTGCCAGCACGGACAGGGACTACGAGCAGTACTTC. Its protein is CASTDRDYEQYF.

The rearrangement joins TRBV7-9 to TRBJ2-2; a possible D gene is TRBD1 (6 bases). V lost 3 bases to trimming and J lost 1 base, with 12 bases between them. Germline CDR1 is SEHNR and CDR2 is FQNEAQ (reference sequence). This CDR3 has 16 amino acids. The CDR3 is CASSFPGQQNTGELFF. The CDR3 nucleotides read TGTGCCAGCAGCTTCCCCGGACAGCAGAACACCGGGGAGCTGTTTTTT. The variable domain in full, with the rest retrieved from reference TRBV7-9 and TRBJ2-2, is DTGVSQNPRHKITKRGQNVTFRCDPISEHNRLYWYRQTLGQGPEFLTYFQNEAQLEKSRLLSDRFSAERPKGSFSTLEIQRTEQGDSAMYLCASSFPGQQNTGELFFGEGSRLTVL.

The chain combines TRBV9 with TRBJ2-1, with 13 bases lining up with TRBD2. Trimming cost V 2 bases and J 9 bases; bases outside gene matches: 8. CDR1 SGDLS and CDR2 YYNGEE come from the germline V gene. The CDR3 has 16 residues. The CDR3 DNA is TGTGCCAGCAGCGTTAATCGACTAGCGGGAGGAGGTGAGCAGTTCTTC. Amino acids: CASSVNRLAGGGEQFF. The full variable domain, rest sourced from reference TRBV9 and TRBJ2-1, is DSGVTQTPKHLITATGQRVTLRCSPRSGDLSVYWYQQSLDQGLQFLIQYYNGEERAKGNILERFSAQQFPDLHSELNLSSLELGDSALYFCASSVNRLAGGGEQFFGPGTRLTVL.

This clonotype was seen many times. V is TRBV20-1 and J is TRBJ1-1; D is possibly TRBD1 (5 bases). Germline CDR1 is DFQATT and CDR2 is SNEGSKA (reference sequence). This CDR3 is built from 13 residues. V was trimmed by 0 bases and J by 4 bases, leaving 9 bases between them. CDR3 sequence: CSARESGRTEAFF. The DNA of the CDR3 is TGCAGTGCTAGAGAGTCGGGACGCACTGAAGCTTTCTTT.

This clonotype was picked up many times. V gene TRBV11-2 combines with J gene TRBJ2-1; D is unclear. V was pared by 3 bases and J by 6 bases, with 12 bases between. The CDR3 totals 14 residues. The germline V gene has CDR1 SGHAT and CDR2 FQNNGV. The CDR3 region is CASSFQQLRNEQFF. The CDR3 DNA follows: TGTGCCAGCAGCTTTCAACAGCTTCGCAATGAGCAGTTCTTC. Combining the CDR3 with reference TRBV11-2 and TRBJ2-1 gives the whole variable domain EAGVAQSPRYKIIEKRQSVAFWCNPISGHATLYWYQQILGQGPKLLIQFQNNGVVDDSQLPKDRFSAERLKGVDSTLKIQPAKLEDSAVYLCASSFQQLRNEQFFGPGTRLTVL.

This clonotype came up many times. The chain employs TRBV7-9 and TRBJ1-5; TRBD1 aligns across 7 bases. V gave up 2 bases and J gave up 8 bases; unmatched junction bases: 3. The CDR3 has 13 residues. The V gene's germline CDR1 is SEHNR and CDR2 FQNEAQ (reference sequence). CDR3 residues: CASSLSRGEPQHF. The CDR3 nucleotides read TGTGCCAGCAGCTTATCCAGGGGGGAGCCCCAGCATTTT.

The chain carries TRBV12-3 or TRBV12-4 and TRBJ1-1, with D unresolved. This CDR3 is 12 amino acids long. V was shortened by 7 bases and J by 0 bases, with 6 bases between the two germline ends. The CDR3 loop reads CASTRVNTEAFF. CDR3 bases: TGTGCCAGCACTAGGGTGAACACTGAAGCTTTCTTT.

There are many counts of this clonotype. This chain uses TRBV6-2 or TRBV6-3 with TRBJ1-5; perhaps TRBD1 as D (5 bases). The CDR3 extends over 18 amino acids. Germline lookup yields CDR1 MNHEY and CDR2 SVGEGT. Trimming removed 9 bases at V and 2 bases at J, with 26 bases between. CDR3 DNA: TGTGCCAGTCTTCCGGGCTCCGGGGCAGGCCGGGGCAATCAGCCCCAGCATTTT. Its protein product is CASLPGSGAGRGNQPQHF.

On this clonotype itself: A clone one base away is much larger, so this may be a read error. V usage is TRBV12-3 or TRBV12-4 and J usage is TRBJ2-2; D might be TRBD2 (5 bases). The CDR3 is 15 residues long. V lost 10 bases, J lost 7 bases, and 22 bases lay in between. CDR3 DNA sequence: TGTGCCACCAACCAGGCTGGCCCCCGGGGCGGGGAGCTGTTTTTT. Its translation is CATNQAGPRGGELFF.

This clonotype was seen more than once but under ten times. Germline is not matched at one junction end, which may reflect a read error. The CDR3 reads CASSVSPYRGTRGYNKQFF. The DNA of the CDR3 is TGTGCCAGCAGCGTATCTCCCTATCGCGGGACTAGGGGGTACAATAAGCAGTTCTTC. V is TRBV9 and J is TRBJ2-1; TRBD2 agrees at 8 bases. This CDR3 has 19 amino acids. The germline gives CDR1 SGDLS, CDR2 YYNGEE.